Listed here is a single TCR beta chain. Its specificity is not known. Scientists ran DNA taken from cultured CD4+ T cells through the Oncomine TCR Beta short-read assay for sequencing. TCRdb fed the PCR reads into MiXCR, producing one record per CDR3 protein. The sample has 15,000 to 18,000 distinct CDR3 sequences, about half seen once. Germline loops: CDR1 MNHEY, CDR2 SVGAGI. V lost 2 bases, J lost 5 bases, and 12 bases lay in between. The CDR3 is made up of 14 amino acids. This record comes from a study of vaccination and CD4 T cells after COVID-19. The treatment is: approximately 9-day PBMC culture with coronavirus spike peptide pools or control peptides (ViraFEST assay).

The clonotype was recovered from a human donor who had recovered from COVID-19. This specimen was CD4+ T cells from blood, cultured in vitro, taken before SARS-CoV-2 vaccination. The V gene is TRBV6-5, the J gene TRBJ2-5, with D maybe TRBD1 (5 bases). The CDR3 spells CASSYRGRAETQYF. The DNA of the CDR3 is TGTGCCAGCAGTTACCGTGGCAGGGCGGAGACCCAGTACTTC.